Below are 9 T cell receptor beta chains sequenced from a single sample in a study of T cell changes during pregnancy in multiple sclerosis. Measured with immunoSEQ multiplex PCR; TCRdb has only the in-frame clones, and not every one. This repertoire shows fewer than 80,000 clones, 85% to 95% found once; its top ten account for 1.5% to 2.5%. This specimen consisted of peripheral blood, obtained in the third trimester of pregnancy. Receptors were obtained from a female donor in good health, enrolled as a control in a pregnancy study.

The chain joins TRBV27 to TRBJ1-2, with D perhaps TRBD1 (6 bases). Germline CDR1 reads MNHEY; CDR2 reads SMNVEV (reference sequence). V gave up 3 bases and J gave up 5 bases, with 16 bases separating them. This CDR3 comprises 15 residues. The CDR3 DNA sequence: TGTGCCAGCAGTTTGGTCCCAGGGGAAGTATATGGCTACACCTTC. It translates to CASSLVPGEVYGYTF.

V is TRBV7-3 and J is TRBJ2-5, with 9 bases aligning to TRBD2. The CDR3 is 15 amino acids. CDR1 and CDR2 from the germline V gene are SGHTA and FQGTGA. Unmatched junction bases numbered 8, after V lost 5 bases and J lost 4 bases. CDR3 nucleotide sequence: TGTGCCAGCAGCAGTAGCGGGGGCAGGGGAGAGACCCAGTACTTC. This translates into CASSSSGGRGETQYF.

This sequence joins TRBV9 and TRBJ2-7; D is unresolved. Trimming pared 0 bases from V and 4 bases from J, leaving 5 bases between. CDR1 is SGDLS and CDR2 is YYNGEE in the germline V gene. The CDR3 totals 12 residues. CDR3 bases: TGTGCCAGCAGCGTAGACGGTTACGAGCAGTACTTC. Protein sequence: CASSVDGYEQYF.

About this clone: Compared with germline, one end of the junction differs, possibly owing to a read error. The chain employs TRBV5-1 and TRBJ1-4; D is unresolved. Germline V lookup: CDR1 SGHRS, CDR2 YFSETQ. The CDR3 is 15 amino acids. The CDR3 DNA reads as TGCGCCAGCAGCTTGGGGCACGCCACTACTGAAAAACTGTTTTTT. Translated: CASSLGHATTEKLFF.

This rearrangement joins TRBV11-2 to TRBJ2-3; maybe TRBD2 (5 bases). Germline loops: CDR1 SGHAT, CDR2 FQNNGV. Trimming removed 3 bases at V and 2 bases at J, with 12 bases between. The CDR3 totals 15 residues. This CDR3 reads CASSLRAVPTDTQYF. The CDR3 DNA sequence: TGTGCCAGCAGCTTGCGAGCGGTACCCACAGATACGCAGTATTTT.

The rearrangement links TRBV30 to TRBJ2-7, with D hard to call. CDR1 and CDR2 from the germline V gene are GTSNPN and SVGIG (reference sequence). Trimming took 2 bases from V and 4 from J, leaving 6 bases between them. This CDR3 comprises 11 residues. CDR3 sequence reads: CAWSPNYEQYF. The CDR3 DNA follows: TGTGCCTGGAGTCCCAATTACGAGCAGTACTTC.

This rearrangement joins TRBV7-9 to TRBJ1-1, with D uncertain. Germline V lookup: CDR1 SEHNR, CDR2 FQNEAQ (reference sequence). CDR3 length equals 11 residues. With 5 bases removed from V and 1 base from J, the gap between germline ends came to 2 bases. The CDR3: CASSRNTEAFF. The CDR3 DNA reads as TGTGCCAGCAGCCGGAACACTGAAGCTTTCTTT.

J is TRBJ2-1 and V is TRBV27, with a weak D call TRBD1 (6 bases). The germline gives CDR1 MNHEY, CDR2 SMNVEV (reference sequence). The CDR3 consists of 16 residues. Trimming took 2 bases from V and 6 from J, leaving 17 bases between them. CDR3 loop: CASSLIPQGRGNEQFF. The CDR3 DNA is TGTGCCAGCAGTTTAATTCCACAGGGCCGAGGCAATGAGCAGTTCTTC.

J is TRBJ2-6 and V is TRBV27; D is possibly TRBD2 (5 bases). The CDR3 consists of 15 residues. Germline CDR1 reads MNHEY; CDR2 reads SMNVEV (reference sequence). V lost 1 base, J lost 4 bases, and 8 bases lay in between. The DNA for the CDR3 is TGTGCCAGCAGTTTATTTCTAGCCGGGGCCAACGTCCTGACTTTC. Translation: CASSLFLAGANVLTF.